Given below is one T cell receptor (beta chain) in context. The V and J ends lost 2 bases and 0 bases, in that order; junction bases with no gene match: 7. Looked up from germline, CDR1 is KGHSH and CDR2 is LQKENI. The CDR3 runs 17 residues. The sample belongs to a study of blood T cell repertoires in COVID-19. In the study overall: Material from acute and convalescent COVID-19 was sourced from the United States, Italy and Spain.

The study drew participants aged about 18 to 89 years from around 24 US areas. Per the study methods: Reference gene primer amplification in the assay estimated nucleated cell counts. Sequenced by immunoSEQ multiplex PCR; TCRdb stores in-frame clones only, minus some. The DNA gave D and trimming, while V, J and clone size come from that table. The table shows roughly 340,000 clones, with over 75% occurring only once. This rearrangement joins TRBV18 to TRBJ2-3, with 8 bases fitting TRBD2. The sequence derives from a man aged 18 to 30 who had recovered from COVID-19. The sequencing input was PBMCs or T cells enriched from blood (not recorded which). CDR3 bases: TGTGCCAGCTCACCAATGCCAGCGGGGGTAAGCACAGATACGCAGTATTTT. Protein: CASSPMPAGVSTDTQYF.